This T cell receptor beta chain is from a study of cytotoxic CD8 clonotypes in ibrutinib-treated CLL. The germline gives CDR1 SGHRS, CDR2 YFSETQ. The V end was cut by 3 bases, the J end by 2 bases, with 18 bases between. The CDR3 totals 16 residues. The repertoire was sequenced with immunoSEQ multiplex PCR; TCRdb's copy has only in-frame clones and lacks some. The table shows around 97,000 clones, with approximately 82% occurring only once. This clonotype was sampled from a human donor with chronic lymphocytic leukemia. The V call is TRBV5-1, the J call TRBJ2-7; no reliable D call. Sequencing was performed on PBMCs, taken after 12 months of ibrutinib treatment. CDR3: CASSWTSIIYPYEQYF. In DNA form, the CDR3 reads TGCGCCAGCAGCTGGACCAGTATAATTTATCCCTACGAGCAGTACTTC.